These 3 T cell receptor beta chains were sequenced from one sample in a study of T cell responses to AZD1222 COVID-19 vaccine. The protocol was immunoSEQ multiplex PCR, while the TCRdb copy is restricted to in-frame clones and leaves out a portion. This table has 35,000 to 50,000 clones, around 89% appearing once. The sample consisted of peripheral blood, taken 28 days after the second AZD1222 dose. All receptors derive from an adult who received the AZD1222 COVID-19 vaccine.

This clone was observed a single time. The chain joins TRBV21-1 to TRBJ2-1; TRBD2 reflects the table's D call only, with no check against the DNA. TRBV21-1 is described as a pseudogene. The CDR3 totals 20 residues. In nucleotides, the CDR3 is TGTGCCAGCAGCAAAAGGGGGGGCCGTCTAGCGGAATTATCCTACAATGAGCAGTTCTTC. This translates into CASSKRGGRLAELSYNEQFF.

This clone was detected once. The rearrangement uses TRBV27 and TRBJ2-5; 8 bases are shared with TRBD1. CDR3 length equals 15 residues. Germline CDR1 reads MNHEY; CDR2 reads SMNVEV (reference sequence). The V gene end was trimmed by 0 bases and the J gene end by 1 base; junction bases not matched to a gene: 1. CDR3 region: CASSLSQGAQETQYF. The CDR3, as DNA: TGTGCCAGCAGTTTATCGCAGGGGGCCCAAGAGACCCAGTACTTC.

V usage is TRBV30 and J usage is TRBJ1-3; no clear D. CDR3 length: 15 amino acids. The germline V gene has CDR1 GTSNPN and CDR2 SVGIG (reference sequence). V was shortened by 0 bases and J by 0 bases, with 9 bases between the two germline ends. Here the CDR3 DNA reads TGTGCCTGGAGTGTATATAGAGTCTCTGGAAACACCATATATTTT. Translated, it gives CAWSVYRVSGNTIYF.